This passage covers 14 T cell receptor beta chains from one sample sequenced in a study of metastatic and nonmetastatic thyroid tumors. With MiXCR, TCRdb called clones anew from the PCR reads. The profile shows about 31,000 clones, about 20% of them singletons. No patient received treatment before thyroid surgery. Specimen: blood. The source of these receptors is a female donor with papillary thyroid cancer or a benign thyroid nodule (not recorded which). Some clones in this sample may be carry-over from other donors' samples.

The sample holds many counts of this clone. CDR3 residues: CASSPSFSGPTGELFF. The CDR3 DNA reads TGTGCCAGCAGTCCTTCCTTTAGCGGGCCCACCGGGGAGCTGTTTTTT. The chain joins TRBV12-3 or TRBV12-4 to TRBJ2-2, with 7 bases fitting TRBD2. The CDR3 has 16 residues. The V and J ends lost 5 bases and 4 bases, in that order; junction bases with no gene match: 10.

This clone was seen a few times. The J gene is TRBJ2-7, the V gene TRBV6-2 or TRBV6-3; perhaps TRBD2 as D (5 bases). The CDR3 covers 15 residues. Germline CDR1 reads MNHEY; CDR2 reads SVGEGT. V was shortened by 2 bases and J by 3 bases, with 14 bases between the two germline ends. The CDR3, as DNA: TGTGCCAGCAGTTACGGGCTAGGAGGAGACTACGAGCAGTACTTC. It yields the protein CASSYGLGGDYEQYF.

This clone turned up a few times. A read error may be the cause here, since a much bigger clone is one base away. V usage is TRBV5-1 and J usage is TRBJ1-1; TRBD1 matches 11 bases. Germline CDR1 reads SGHRS; CDR2 reads YFSETQ. The CDR3 sequence is 16 residues long. Trimming at V came to 4 bases and at J to 3 bases, leaving 8 bases not matched to a gene. The CDR3 spells CASSIGQGAVDTEAFF. DNA of the CDR3: TGCGCCAGCAGCATAGGACAGGGGGCGGTCGACACTGAAGCTTTCTTT.

In this sample, this clone turned up many times. V gene TRBV6-2 or TRBV6-3 combines with J gene TRBJ2-7; 8 bases are shared with TRBD2. V trimming: 9 bases; J trimming: 3 bases; junction bases outside the gene matches: 10. Germline V gives CDR1 MNHEY, CDR2 SVGEGT. The CDR3 has 14 residues. For the CDR3, the DNA is TGTGCCAGTTCTGAACTAGCGGAGAGCTACGAGCAGTACTTC. Its protein product is CASSELAESYEQYF.

The sample holds many counts of this clone. The chain links TRBV10-2 to TRBJ1-4; D gene unclear. The germline V gene has CDR1 WSHSY and CDR2 SAAADI. Trimming cost V 1 base and J 3 bases, with 9 bases left between them. This CDR3 has 15 residues. This CDR3 is CASSEFRGANEKLFF. The CDR3 DNA is TGCGCCAGCAGTGAGTTCCGGGGAGCTAATGAAAAACTGTTTTTT.

The J gene is TRBJ2-3, the V gene TRBV5-1, with 7 bases that match TRBD1. The CDR3 totals 15 residues. V was clipped by 0 bases and J by 5 bases; unmatched bases: 6. Germline-derived CDR1 and CDR2 are SGHRS and YFSETQ. Written as DNA, the CDR3 is TGCGCCAGCAGCTTGGGACAGGGTAATAAAGATACGCAGTATTTT. Its protein is CASSLGQGNKDTQYF.

This clone came up many times. This specimen includes other DNA sequences encoding the same CDR3. This sequence joins TRBV18 and TRBJ2-7, with TRBD1 matching 11 bases. The CDR3 has 15 residues. V trimming: 0 bases; J trimming: 9 bases; junction bases outside the gene matches: 7. In germline, CDR1 is KGHSH, CDR2 LQKENI. CDR3 DNA: TGTGCCAGCTCACCACCCCCGGGACAGGGGGTTTGGCAGTACTTC. This encodes CASSPPPGQGVWQYF. Full variable domain (rest looked up from reference TRBV18 and TRBJ2-7): NAGVMQNPRHLVRRRGQEARLRCSPMKGHSHVYWYRQLPEEGLKFMVYLQKENIIDESGMPKERFSAEFPKEGPSILRIQQVVRGDSAAYFCASSPPPGQGVWQYFGPGTRLTVT.

This clone was seen at least ten times. J is TRBJ2-7 and V is TRBV28; TRBD1 matches 7 bases. V trimming: 5 bases; J trimming: 1 base; junction bases outside the gene matches: 8. CDR3 size: 15 residues. Germline assignment: CDR1 MDHEN and CDR2 SYDVKM. The CDR3, as DNA: TGTGCCAGCAGTACACAGGGGACGGGATCCTACGAGCAGTACTTC. Residues: CASSTQGTGSYEQYF.

This clone was recorded many times. The chain couples TRBV20-1 to TRBJ1-4; tentative D call: TRBD1 (5 bases). Deletions cut 4 bases from V and 4 bases from J, with 13 bases between. Per germline, CDR1 DFQATT and CDR2 SNEGSKA (reference sequence). The CDR3 loop spans 14 amino acids. This chain's CDR3 is CSATRDGFNEKLFF. CDR3 in DNA: TGCAGTGCTACCAGGGACGGATTTAATGAAAAACTGTTTTTT.

The chain employs TRBV6-5 and TRBJ2-1, with D hard to call. The CDR3 sequence is 13 residues long. The germline gives CDR1 MNHEY, CDR2 SVGAGI. The germline V and J ends were trimmed by 2 bases and 13 bases, with 15 bases remaining between them. CDR3 nucleotides: TGTGCCAGCAGTTACGGGGTAGCAGGTCCACAGTTCTTC. Protein sequence: CASSYGVAGPQFF.

This clone was seen many times. The rearrangement uses TRBV6-2 or TRBV6-3 and TRBJ2-7, with 7 bases identical to TRBD1. Germline CDR1 and CDR2: MNHEY and SVGEGT. V lost 2 bases, J lost 3 bases, and 4 bases stayed unmatched. The CDR3 sequence is 14 residues long. The CDR3 spells CASSYAAGGYEQYF. The CDR3 nucleotides read TGTGCCAGCAGTTACGCGGCAGGGGGCTACGAGCAGTACTTC.

This clone was counted ten times or more. The V gene is TRBV9, the J gene TRBJ1-2; 9 nucleotides match TRBD1. CDR1 SGDLS and CDR2 YYNGEE come from the germline V gene. Germline trimming cut 0 bases from V and 7 bases from J; bases unmatched to any gene: 13. The CDR3 contains 17 residues. The CDR3 coding sequence is TGTGCCAGCAGCGTAGTTGGAGGACCACAGGGGGCTAGTGGCTACACCTTC. Amino acid sequence: CASSVVGGPQGASGYTF.

The J gene is TRBJ1-6, the V gene TRBV20-1; D unresolved. The V gene's germline CDR1 is DFQATT and CDR2 SNEGSKA (reference sequence). The CDR3 runs 15 residues. V lost 1 base and J 8 bases, leaving 15 bases between the germline ends. CDR3 nucleotide sequence: TGCAGTGCTAGAGGTAAAGGGATCGTCGATTCACCCCTCCACTTT. This gives the protein CSARGKGIVDSPLHF.

The V and J genes are TRBV2 and TRBJ2-1, with D perhaps matching TRBD2 (5 bases). CDR3 size: 13 residues. V dropped 5 bases and J dropped 5 bases, with 10 bases sitting between them. Per germline, CDR1 SNHLY and CDR2 FYNNEI. In nucleotides, the CDR3 is TGTGCCAGCAGTAGCGGAGCCCACAATGAGCAGTTCTTC. This translates into CASSSGAHNEQFF.